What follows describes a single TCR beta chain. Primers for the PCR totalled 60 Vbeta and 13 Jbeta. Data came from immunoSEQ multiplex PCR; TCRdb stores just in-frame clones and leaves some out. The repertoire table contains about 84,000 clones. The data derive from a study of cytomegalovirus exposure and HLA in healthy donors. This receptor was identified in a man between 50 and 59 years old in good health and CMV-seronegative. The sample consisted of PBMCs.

The CDR3 spells CASSLMTTQETQYF. The CDR3 DNA reads TGTGCCAGCAGCTTAATGACTACCCAAGAGACCCAGTACTTC. The chain has TRBV7-6 and TRBJ2-5; weak D call: TRBD2 (5 bases). This CDR3 has 14 amino acids. In germline, CDR1 is SGHVS, CDR2 FNYEAQ. The V end lost 2 bases, the J end lost 1 base, and 8 bases lay between the germline ends.